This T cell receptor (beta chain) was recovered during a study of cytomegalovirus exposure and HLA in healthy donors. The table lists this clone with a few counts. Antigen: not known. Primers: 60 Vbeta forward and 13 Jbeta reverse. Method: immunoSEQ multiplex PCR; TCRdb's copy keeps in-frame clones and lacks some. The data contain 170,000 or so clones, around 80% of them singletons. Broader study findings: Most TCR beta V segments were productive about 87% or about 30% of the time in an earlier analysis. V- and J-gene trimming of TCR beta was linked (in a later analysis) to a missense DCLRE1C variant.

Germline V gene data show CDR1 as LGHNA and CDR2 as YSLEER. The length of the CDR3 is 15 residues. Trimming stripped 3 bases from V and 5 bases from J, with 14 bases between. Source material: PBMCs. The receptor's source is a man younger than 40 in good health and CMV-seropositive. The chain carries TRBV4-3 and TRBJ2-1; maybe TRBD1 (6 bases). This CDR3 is CASSHTGTKNNEQFF. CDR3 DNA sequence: TGCGCCAGCAGCCACACCGGGACAAAAAACAATGAGCAGTTCTTC.